The 10 T cell receptor beta chains presented below share a single source sample, sequenced in a study of blood T cell repertoires in COVID-19. Assay used: immunoSEQ multiplex PCR; TCRdb lists only in-frame clones, some missing. This sample has about 100,000 clones, with 81% found just once. Sequences were obtained from peripheral blood. These receptors all stem from a man older than 75 with COVID-19, enrolled during active disease.

This CDR3 is CTSSQDVPREGPYEQFF. The CDR3 DNA follows: TGCACCAGCAGCCAAGACGTCCCTAGGGAGGGGCCCTATGAGCAGTTCTTC. This chain uses TRBV1 with TRBJ2-1; TRBD2 was called by the table and not checked on the DNA. TRBV1 counts as a pseudogene. This CDR3 contains 17 residues.

The rearrangement links TRBV6-5 to TRBJ1-1; 8 bases map to TRBD1. Germline V gives CDR1 MNHEY, CDR2 SVGAGI. CDR3 size: 15 residues. V lost 4 bases and J lost 1; bases outside the gene matches: 5. CDR3 amino acids: CASSSRDRPNTEAFF. Written as DNA, the CDR3 is TGTGCCAGCAGTTCTCGGGACAGGCCGAACACTGAAGCTTTCTTT.

The chain employs TRBV5-1 and TRBJ2-7; D is perhaps TRBD2 (7 bases). CDR1 SGHRS and CDR2 YFSETQ come from the germline V gene. The germline V and J ends were trimmed by 0 bases and 5 bases, with 18 bases remaining between them. This CDR3 spans 16 amino acids. CDR3 DNA sequence: TGCGCCAGCAGCTTGGTCCCGTCGGCGGGGGCTAACGAGCAGTACTTC. Its translation is CASSLVPSAGANEQYF.

The chain links TRBV28 to TRBJ1-3; no clear D gene. Germline lookup yields CDR1 MDHEN and CDR2 SYDVKM. The length of the CDR3 is 14 residues. V was clipped by 4 bases and J by 0 bases, with 7 bases between them. Written as DNA, the CDR3 is TGTGCCAGCAGTTCACTTAGCTCTGGAAACACCATATATTTT. The encoded protein is CASSSLSSGNTIYF.

The V call is TRBV4-3, the J call TRBJ1-1; tentatively, D is TRBD1 (6 bases). This CDR3 contains 13 residues. Germline-derived CDR1 and CDR2 are LGHNA and YSLEER. V was clipped by 5 bases and J by 8 bases, with 15 bases between them. CDR3 in amino acids: CASSWTALTEAFF. The DNA for the CDR3 is TGCGCCAGCAGCTGGACAGCCTTGACCGAAGCTTTCTTT.

The table lists this clone with a count of one. The chain uses TRBV6-5 and TRBJ2-2, with 8 bases matching TRBD1. Germline assignment: CDR1 MNHEY and CDR2 SVGAGI. This CDR3 comprises 16 residues. The junction had 6 bases not matched to a gene; V was cut back by 0 bases and J by 6 bases. CDR3 amino acids: CASSYSPGGAPGELFF. The CDR3 bases are TGTGCCAGCAGTTACTCGCCAGGGGGCGCTCCCGGGGAGCTGTTTTTT.

J is TRBJ1-1 and V is TRBV10-1; D perhaps matches TRBD1 (5 bases). The CDR3 sequence is 17 residues long. The germline V and J ends were trimmed by 7 bases and 0 bases, with 21 bases remaining between them. Germline values: CDR1 WNHNN, CDR2 SYGVQD (reference sequence). CDR3: CASTERQLDMLNTEAFF. The CDR3 DNA follows: TGCGCCAGCACAGAGAGACAACTGGACATGTTGAACACTGAAGCTTTCTTT.

This chain connects TRBV7-3 to TRBJ1-2, with TRBD1 matching over 8 bases. CDR3 length: 13 residues. Germline V gives CDR1 SGHTA, CDR2 FQGTGA. V lost 1 base and J lost 8; bases outside the gene matches: 3. This CDR3 reads CASSLIGQGGYTF. The CDR3 region has the DNA TGTGCCAGCAGCTTAATCGGACAGGGAGGCTACACCTTC.

The chain recombines TRBV5-1 with TRBJ2-6, with TRBD1 as a possible D gene (6 bases). Germline CDR1 SGHRS, CDR2 YFSETQ. This CDR3 is built from 21 residues. Trimming took off 3 bases at V and 0 bases at J, with 25 bases between the two ends. CDR3 bases: TGCGCCAGCAGCTGGGGCACTTTGGTATTGGACAGCAACTCTGGGGCCAACGTCCTGACTTTC. This encodes CASSWGTLVLDSNSGANVLTF.

This clone was detected only a few times. The rearrangement uses TRBV5-6 and TRBJ2-1; 7 bases align to TRBD2. With V trimmed by 0 bases and J by 1 base, 4 bases remained unmatched. Germline CDR1 is SGHDT and CDR2 is YYEEEE. This CDR3 comprises 16 residues. CDR3 in amino acids: CASSLVRGSSYNEQFF. The CDR3 nucleotides read TGTGCCAGCAGCTTGGTTCGCGGGAGTTCCTACAATGAGCAGTTCTTC. The complete variable domain, with remaining parts taken from reference TRBV5-6 and TRBJ2-1, reads DAGVTQSPTHLIKTRGQQVTLRCSPKSGHDTVSWYQQALGQGPQFIFQYYEEEERQRGNFPDRFSGHQFPNYSSELNVNALLLGDSALYLCASSLVRGSSYNEQFFGPGTRLTVL.